The 6 T cell receptor beta chains below were found in one sample sequenced in a study of response to subunit inactivated influenza vaccine. MiXCR, applied by TCRdb to the RT-PCR reads, yields one record per CDR3 protein. The sample includes under 750,000 distinct CDR3 sequences, roughly 10% of them seen just once. Specimen: PBMCs from blood, collected on the day of vaccination. These receptors were obtained from a man aged 50 to 59 who received an inactivated influenza vaccine.

This clonotype came up a few times. The J gene is TRBJ2-4, the V gene TRBV6-2 or TRBV6-3; 10 nucleotides line up with TRBD2. The CDR3 is 21 residues long. CDR1 is MNHEY, CDR2 SVGEGT, per germline. J was trimmed by 3 bases and V by 2 bases; bases with no gene match: 19. In nucleotides, the CDR3 is TGTGCCAGCAGTTACGCGGGGCCTAGCGGGGGTGTCGCCGTCGGCAAAAACATTCAGTACTTC. Amino acids: CASSYAGPSGGVAVGKNIQYF.

V gene TRBV9 combines with J gene TRBJ2-5; TRBD2 aligns across 9 bases. Germline trimming cut 4 bases from V and 2 bases from J; bases unmatched to any gene: 9. Germline assignment: CDR1 SGDLS and CDR2 YYNGEE. The CDR3 loop spans 16 amino acids. CDR3 in amino acids: CASSYGAGGSQETQYF. The CDR3 nucleotides read TGTGCCAGCAGCTACGGAGCGGGGGGCTCACAAGAGACCCAGTACTTC.

This clonotype has more than one count but fewer than ten. The chain carries TRBV11-2 and TRBJ2-7; TRBD2 is a possible D gene (6 bases). Germline V gene sequence: CDR1 SGHAT, CDR2 FQNNGV. The CDR3 is made up of 15 amino acids. Trimming removed 1 base at V and 3 bases at J, with 13 bases between. The CDR3 DNA is TGTGCCAGCAGCTTAGTGGCGGGAACCCGCTACGAGCAGTACTTC. It specifies CASSLVAGTRYEQYF.

Only a few counts were recorded for this clonotype. The chain recombines TRBV7-2 with TRBJ2-5, with no clear D. V gave up 8 bases and J gave up 4 bases, with 17 bases separating them. Germline V gene data show CDR1 as SGHTA and CDR2 as FQGNSA. The CDR3 covers 14 residues. The CDR3 sequence is CASSDPGFRETQYF. CDR3 bases: TGTGCCAGCTCTGACCCCGGGTTTCGAGAGACCCAGTACTTC.

The chain combines TRBV27 with TRBJ2-1; D is unresolved. Trimming took off 3 bases at V and 0 bases at J, with 12 bases between the two ends. The CDR3 runs 16 residues. Germline loops: CDR1 MNHEY, CDR2 SMNVEV (reference sequence). The CDR3 loop reads CASSFIGASSYNEQFF. As DNA, the CDR3 is TGTGCCAGCAGTTTCATCGGCGCGAGCTCCTACAATGAGCAGTTCTTC.

The V and J genes are TRBV6-1 and TRBJ2-1; 11 bases match TRBD1. The CDR3 length is 15 residues. The V gene's germline CDR1 is MNHNS and CDR2 SASEGT. With 5 bases clipped from V and 7 bases from J, the junction kept 7 bases outside the gene matches. The CDR3 loop reads CASSSRDRGSNEQFF. CDR3 in DNA: TGTGCCAGCAGTAGCCGGGACAGGGGGAGTAATGAGCAGTTCTTC.